The 12 T cell receptor beta chains below all came from one sample that was sequenced in a study of blood T cell repertoires in COVID-19 (dated by TCRdb to 2018 to 2021). The method was the immunoSEQ multiplex PCR assay. TCRdb limited this immuneACCESS table to in-frame rearrangements with V and J called. A share of clones is missing; checked studies link under half to unresolved V genes, and the rest is unexplained. The sample contains about 250,000 clones, over 80% of them found a single time. The ten largest clones take up 27% of the sample. Source material: peripheral blood. These receptors came from a man aged 35 to 55 with acute or convalescent COVID-19.

Only a few counts were recorded for this clone. The chain recombines TRBV4-2 with TRBJ2-1; 9 bases align to TRBD1. Losses at the gene ends were 10 bases for V and 9 bases for J; bases not matched to a gene: 16. Germline-derived CDR1 and CDR2 are LGHNA and YNFKEQ. This CDR3 has 15 residues. The CDR3 sequence: CATAKDRGRLGEQFF. In DNA form, the CDR3 reads TGTGCCACCGCGAAAGACAGGGGGAGGTTAGGTGAGCAGTTCTTC.

The J gene is TRBJ2-2, the V gene TRBV9, with a possible D match to TRBD2 (5 bases). Germline V gene data show CDR1 as SGDLS and CDR2 as YYNGEE. Trimming took off 4 bases at V and 5 bases at J, with 18 bases between the two ends. The CDR3 consists of 16 residues. The CDR3 sequence is CASSLMDSAQTGELFF. The CDR3 coding sequence is TGTGCCAGCAGCCTTATGGACTCCGCTCAGACCGGGGAGCTGTTTTTT.

V is TRBV27 and J is TRBJ1-4; no firm D call. The CDR3 contains 14 residues. Trimming shortened V by 2 bases and J by 6 bases, and 10 bases separated the two germline ends. Looked up from germline, CDR1 is MNHEY and CDR2 is SMNVEV (reference sequence). The CDR3 nucleotides are TGTGCCAGCAGTTTAGGTGGAGATGATGAAAAACTGTTTTTT. Translated: CASSLGGDDEKLFF.

The CDR3 is CASSLGLAGGLGTGELFF. CDR3 sequence (DNA): TGTGCCAGCAGCCTAGGACTAGCGGGAGGGCTTGGCACCGGGGAGCTGTTTTTT. This chain links TRBV14 with TRBJ2-2, with TRBD2 matching over 15 bases. The CDR3 covers 18 residues. Germline-derived CDR1 and CDR2 are SGHDN and FVKESK. Losses at the gene ends were 4 bases for V and 4 bases for J; bases not matched to a gene: 7.

The chain recombines TRBV7-9 with TRBJ2-3; no clear D. The CDR3 extends over 13 amino acids. Per the germline V gene, CDR1 is SEHNR and CDR2 is FQNEAQ (reference sequence). V lost 3 bases and J 3 bases, leaving 7 bases between the germline ends. This CDR3 reads CASSFQVTDTQYF. CDR3 in DNA: TGTGCCAGCAGCTTTCAGGTAACAGATACGCAGTATTTT. Full variable domain (missing parts from reference TRBV7-9 and TRBJ2-3): DTGVSQNPRHKITKRGQNVTFRCDPISEHNRLYWYRQTLGQGPEFLTYFQNEAQLEKSRLLSDRFSAERPKGSFSTLEIQRTEQGDSAMYLCASSFQVTDTQYFGPGTRLTVL.

This clone came up a few times. V gene TRBV15 combines with J gene TRBJ1-2; 7 nucleotides agree with TRBD1. This CDR3 spans 16 amino acids. Germline assignment: CDR1 LNHNV and CDR2 YYDKDF (reference sequence). J lost 0 bases, V lost 5 bases, and 9 bases had no gene match. In DNA form, the CDR3 reads TGTGCCACCAGCCCCGGGACAGAGTATTCTAACTATGGCTACACCTTC. Amino acids: CATSPGTEYSNYGYTF.

CDR3 DNA sequence: TGTGCCAGCAGTTACCTCGGGGGAGGAACTGAAGCTTTCTTT. Its translation: CASSYLGGGTEAFF. The chain recombines TRBV6-5 with TRBJ1-1; D is perhaps TRBD1 (5 bases). With 2 bases removed from V and 5 bases from J, the gap between germline ends came to 12 bases. Looked up from germline, CDR1 is MNHEY and CDR2 is SVGAGI. This CDR3 is built from 14 residues.

The chain links TRBV5-4 to TRBJ2-3; 10 bases are shared with TRBD1. The J segment lost 7 bases and the V segment lost 4 bases, leaving 9 bases of the junction unmatched. CDR1 is SGHNT, CDR2 YYREEE, per germline (reference sequence). The CDR3 has 15 amino acids. The CDR3 loop is CASSPDRGGPYTQYF. CDR3 in DNA: TGTGCCAGCAGCCCGGACAGGGGGGGACCATATACGCAGTATTTT.

This clone was counted once. The CDR3 is CASRRDGGKNTEAFF. The CDR3 region has the DNA TGTGCCAGCAGGAGGGATGGCGGAAAGAACACTGAAGCTTTCTTT. The J gene is TRBJ1-1, the V gene TRBV7-6; D remains unclear. The germline gives CDR1 SGHVS, CDR2 FNYEAQ. The V gene lost 6 bases and the J gene lost 1 base, with 15 bases spanning the gap. This CDR3 spans 15 amino acids.

The rearrangement links TRBV7-2 to TRBJ1-2, with D perhaps TRBD1 (6 bases). Germline lookup yields CDR1 SGHTA and CDR2 FQGNSA. V was clipped by 0 bases and J by 4 bases, with 9 bases between them. The CDR3 extends over 14 amino acids. CDR3 coding DNA: TGTGCCAGCAGCTTAGCGGGAGGGGGCTATGGCTACACCTTC. Translating it yields CASSLAGGGYGYTF.

This clone appeared a few times. V and J are TRBV12-3 or TRBV12-4 and TRBJ1-2; D not resolved. V shed 7 bases and J shed 1 base, with 10 bases lying between them. The CDR3 has 13 residues. The CDR3: CASTSTNNYGYTF. CDR3 bases: TGTGCCAGCACCTCGACAAATAACTATGGCTACACCTTC.

This clone was seen more than once but under ten times. The CDR3 loop reads CASSLDSPKHTEAFF. CDR3 coding DNA: TGCGCCAGCAGCCTCGACAGCCCTAAACACACTGAAGCTTTCTTT. The chain links TRBV5-1 to TRBJ1-1, with D perhaps matching TRBD1 (5 bases). This CDR3 spans 15 amino acids. V gave up 4 bases and J gave up 3 bases, with 16 bases separating them. In germline, CDR1 is SGHRS, CDR2 YFSETQ.